The T cell receptor beta chain under discussion was sequenced for a study of T cell responses to AZD1222 COVID-19 vaccine. The study's findings and limits: Clonal diversity was possibly underestimated, and the donors were mostly white British, with more females. Dominant at 160-218 and 743-854, vaccine-associated CD4 TCRs also spanned spike.

Sequenced by immunoSEQ multiplex PCR; TCRdb stores in-frame clones only, minus some. The sample holds about 130,000 clones; 88% are singletons and the top ten take around 5%. V dropped 4 bases and J dropped 0; count of bases not matched to a gene: 5. Germline V gives CDR1 SGHRS, CDR2 YFSETQ. The CDR3 totals 17 residues. With regard to this clone: Its antigen is as yet unknown.

The V call is TRBV5-1, the J call TRBJ2-1; 12 nucleotides agree with TRBD2. This receptor was identified in an adult who received the AZD1222 COVID-19 vaccine. This specimen consisted of peripheral blood, obtained 28 days after the second AZD1222 dose. CDR3 sequence: CASSRGTSGYSYNEQFF. DNA of the CDR3: TGCGCCAGCAGCCGGGGGACTAGCGGGTACTCCTACAATGAGCAGTTCTTC.